This T cell receptor beta chain came from a study of post-analysis software for immune sequencing data. Study-level background: Relapsing-remitting, secondary progressive and progressive-relapsing forms made up the multiple sclerosis disease courses.

Remarks on this clonotype: Antigen specificity is unknown. A read error may account for a junction end that differs from germline.

Whole-study results and caveats: Samples made in the same batch grouped tightly together by F measure. Compared with controls, patients had more of about 5 TRBV segments, including TRBV5-6, TRBV5-1 and TRBV20-1.

Unique molecular identifiers were present in the TCR beta cDNA libraries. TCRdb re-called the PCR reads with MiXCR, one entry per CDR3 protein. The profile shows 740,000 or so distinct CDR3 sequences, roughly half of them singletons. Germline loops: CDR1 SQVTM, CDR2 ANQGSEA. CDR3 length equals 14 residues. This receptor was obtained from a girl aged 10-17 years with multiple sclerosis. The rearrangement joins TRBV29-1 to TRBJ2-1, with TRBD2 matching over 15 bases. The sample comprised blood. The chain's CDR3 is CSSGLAGGYNEQLF. The CDR3 DNA follows: TGCAGCTCTGGACTAGCGGGAGGGTACAATGAGCAGTTATTC.